These 20 T cell receptor beta chains came from one sample sequenced in a study of beta chain features in type 1 diabetes. cDNA synthesis used the whole RNA isolate, giving expressed TCRB sequences. Clones were read by immunoSEQ multiplex PCR, and TCRdb kept only the in-frame ones, dropping some. The sample lists some 220,000 clones; around 9.9% were seen once. Sequencing was performed on central memory CD4+ T cells from blood. These receptors all come from a man between 18 and 29 years old in good health.

In nucleotides, the CDR3 is TGTGCCAGCAGTTTAGGAGGGGTCAACTATGGCTACACCTTC. Amino acid sequence: CASSLGGVNYGYTF. V is TRBV28 and J is TRBJ1-2; D may be TRBD1 (5 bases). Per the germline V gene, CDR1 is MDHEN and CDR2 is SYDVKM. The CDR3 runs 14 residues. V lost 2 bases and J lost 2, with 9 bases in between.

This clone was seen more than once but under ten times. This rearrangement joins TRBV28 to TRBJ2-7; the match to TRBD2 covers 7 bases. The CDR3 runs to 14 residues. V shed 10 bases and J 4 bases; nucleotides not matched to a gene: 13. CDR1 and CDR2 from the germline V gene are MDHEN and SYDVKM. CDR3 in DNA: TGTGCCAACCTACCCCGGGACTACTTATACGAGCAGTACTTC. Protein: CANLPRDYLYEQYF.

The chain combines TRBV14 with TRBJ2-3; D uncertain. CDR1 is SGHDN and CDR2 is FVKESK in the germline V gene. The germline V and J ends were trimmed by 0 bases and 5 bases, with 6 bases remaining between them. This CDR3 spans 13 amino acids. CDR3 protein: CASSQDVRDTQYF. The CDR3 DNA reads TGTGCCAGCAGCCAAGATGTGAGAGATACGCAGTATTTT.

This chain links TRBV6-5 with TRBJ1-2, with a weak D call TRBD1 (5 bases). V gave up 5 bases and J gave up 1 base, with 8 bases separating them. Germline CDR1 MNHEY, CDR2 SVGAGI. This CDR3 spans 13 amino acids. The DNA of the CDR3 is TGTGCCAGCAGTGTCGACAGTAACTATGGCTACACCTTC. Residues: CASSVDSNYGYTF.

In this sample, this clone turned up many times. The J gene is TRBJ2-1, the V gene TRBV6-6; tentatively, D is TRBD2 (7 bases). The CDR3 covers 13 residues. Germline lookup yields CDR1 MNHNY and CDR2 SVGAGI (reference sequence). The V gene lost 6 bases and the J gene lost 4 bases, with 10 bases spanning the gap. CDR3 coding DNA: TGTGCCAGCAGGGGGGGGCAGTACAATGAGCAGTTCTTC. It encodes CASRGGQYNEQFF.

The rearrangement uses TRBV7-3 and TRBJ2-1; D might be TRBD2 (6 bases). Germline V gene sequence: CDR1 SGHTA, CDR2 FQGTGA. Trimming took off 5 bases at V and 9 bases at J, with 14 bases between the two ends. CDR3 size: 13 residues. The DNA for the CDR3 is TGTGCCAGCAGCCCCGGGACTGCCCTTGAGCAGTTCTTC. It yields the protein CASSPGTALEQFF.

This rearrangement joins TRBV5-1 to TRBJ2-1; 10 nucleotides line up with TRBD1. The CDR3 loop spans 16 amino acids. V gave up 4 bases and J gave up 2 bases; unmatched junction bases: 6. The germline V gene encodes CDR1 SGHRS and CDR2 YFSETQ. CDR3 loop: CASSTWDRGTYNEQFF. As DNA, the CDR3 is TGCGCCAGCAGCACTTGGGACAGGGGCACCTACAATGAGCAGTTCTTC.

This clone was picked up a small number of times. The chain recombines TRBV7-3 with TRBJ2-2; tentatively, D is TRBD2 (6 bases). CDR1 is SGHTA, CDR2 FQGTGA, per germline. Trimming shortened V by 5 bases and J by 0 bases, and 13 bases separated the two germline ends. CDR3 size: 16 residues. The CDR3 protein is CASSPHGGTNTGELFF. DNA for the CDR3: TGTGCCAGCAGCCCCCACGGGGGAACGAACACCGGGGAGCTGTTTTTT.

This sequence joins TRBV29-1 and TRBJ1-2; D gene unclear. This CDR3 contains 12 residues. Germline CDR1 is SQVTM and CDR2 is ANQGSEA. V dropped 7 bases and J dropped 2 bases, with 11 bases sitting between them. The CDR3 bases are TGCAGCGCTACTCACACGAACTATGGCTACACCTTC. Translation: CSATHTNYGYTF. Drawing the rest from reference TRBV29-1 and TRBJ1-2, the complete variable domain is SAVISQKPSRDICQRGTSLTIQCQVDSQVTMMFWYRQQPGQSLTLIATANQGSEATYESGFVIDKFPISRPNLTFSTLTVSNMSPEDSSIYLCSATHTNYGYTFGSGTRLTVV.

This chain links TRBV9 with TRBJ1-5; tentatively, D is TRBD1 (5 bases). The V gene lost 2 bases and the J gene lost 4 bases, with 10 bases spanning the gap. Germline CDR1 SGDLS, CDR2 YYNGEE. The CDR3 is 14 residues long. CDR3 nucleotides: TGTGCCAGCAGCGTTTTCGGGGGAAATCAGCCCCAGCATTTT. Its protein is CASSVFGGNQPQHF.

The chain is built from TRBV7-9 and TRBJ2-7, with D possibly matching TRBD2 (5 bases). The CDR3 sequence is 14 residues long. The V gene lost 3 bases and the J gene lost 0 bases, with 9 bases spanning the gap. Germline V gene sequence: CDR1 SEHNR, CDR2 FQNEAQ (reference sequence). The CDR3 region is CASSLVANSYEQYF. DNA of the CDR3: TGTGCCAGCAGCTTGGTAGCGAACTCCTACGAGCAGTACTTC.

J is TRBJ2-1 and V is TRBV9; 9 bases are shared with TRBD2. There are 15 residues in the CDR3. V lost 1 base to trimming and J lost 7 bases; unmatched junction nucleotides: 6. Germline CDR1 SGDLS, CDR2 YYNGEE. The CDR3 nucleotides are TGTGCCAGCAGCGTAAGTTGGCTAGCGGGGAATGAGCAGTTCTTC. Encoded protein: CASSVSWLAGNEQFF.

This clone was detected a few times. The gene calls are TRBV2 and TRBJ1-3; D is uncertain. The V end lost 4 bases, the J end lost 4 bases, and 8 bases lay between the germline ends. In germline, CDR1 is SNHLY, CDR2 FYNNEI. The CDR3 totals 13 residues. The CDR3 DNA follows: TGTGCCAGCAGTGCAGGCAACGGAAACACCATATATTTT. The encoded protein is CASSAGNGNTIYF.

This clone was detected many times. This chain connects TRBV7-6 to TRBJ2-5; tentatively, D is TRBD2 (6 bases). The germline CDR1 and CDR2 sequences are SGHVS and FNYEAQ. V was trimmed by 1 base and J by 11 bases, leaving 8 bases between them. This CDR3 is 11 amino acids long. CDR3 sequence: CASSLVAGQYF. The DNA of the CDR3 is TGTGCCAGCAGCTTAGTGGCGGGGCAGTACTTC.

This clone was seen a few times. The rearrangement uses TRBV6-5 and TRBJ2-1; the D is unclear. The CDR3 is 15 residues long. The germline gives CDR1 MNHEY, CDR2 SVGAGI. Trimming pared 5 bases from V and 0 bases from J, leaving 11 bases between. Here the CDR3 reads CASSLQPRSYNEQFF. CDR3 bases: TGTGCCAGCAGTCTACAGCCCCGCTCCTACAATGAGCAGTTCTTC.

This clone has more than one count but fewer than ten. The V call is TRBV7-9, the J call TRBJ2-3, with 9 nucleotides matching TRBD2. V shed 4 bases and J 2 bases; nucleotides not matched to a gene: 10. The CDR3 has 17 amino acids. From germline, CDR1 is SEHNR and CDR2 FQNEAQ (reference sequence). The CDR3 DNA reads TGTGCCAGCAGCTCCCTCGCCGGGACTAGCATCACAGATACGCAGTATTTT. This gives the protein CASSSLAGTSITDTQYF.

The chain is built from TRBV6-6 and TRBJ2-1, with 11 bases lining up with TRBD2. The CDR3 loop spans 14 amino acids. CDR1 is MNHNY, CDR2 SVGAGI, per germline (reference sequence). V lost 2 bases, J lost 9 bases, and 3 bases stayed unmatched. The CDR3 region has the DNA TGTGCCAGCAGTTACACACTAGCGGGAGTTGAGCAGTTCTTC. Amino acids: CASSYTLAGVEQFF.

This clone was counted between two and nine times. This rearrangement joins TRBV29-1 to TRBJ1-2; D is undetermined. The V end lost 4 bases, the J end lost 4 bases, and 7 bases lay between the germline ends. From germline, CDR1 is SQVTM and CDR2 ANQGSEA. The CDR3 loop spans 11 amino acids. The CDR3 here is CSVVGSYGYTF. CDR3 bases: TGCAGCGTTGTCGGTTCCTATGGCTACACCTTC.

This clone was picked up many times. The rearrangement links TRBV4-2 to TRBJ1-2, with D perhaps matching TRBD1 (5 bases). The CDR3 contains 15 residues. From germline, CDR1 is LGHNA and CDR2 YNFKEQ. Trimming pared 4 bases from V and 1 base from J, leaving 13 bases between. CDR3 amino acids: CASSLATDNNYGYTF. In DNA, the CDR3 is TGTGCCAGCAGCCTTGCGACAGATAATAACTATGGCTACACCTTC.

The V and J genes are TRBV14 and TRBJ2-3; D possibly uses TRBD1 or TRBD2 (5 bases each). The germline V gene encodes CDR1 SGHDN and CDR2 FVKESK. V lost 4 bases and J lost 4, with 15 bases in between. The CDR3 covers 15 residues. The CDR3 is CASSPYQGVSDTQYF. In DNA, the CDR3 is TGTGCCAGCAGCCCATACCAGGGAGTGTCAGATACGCAGTATTTT.